The 28 T cell receptor beta chains below come from one sample, sequenced in a study of T cells in localized non-small cell lung cancer. Measured with immunoSEQ multiplex PCR; TCRdb has only the in-frame clones, and not every one. Of about 23,000 clones in the sample, about 86% were seen once. The sample consisted of PBMCs, taken before any cancer treatment. The receptors stem from a man aged 35 to 69 with stage II lung adenocarcinoma.

This clone was counted a single time. This chain uses TRBV19 with TRBJ2-1, with D possibly TRBD1 on 5 matching bases. V was clipped by 0 bases and J by 2 bases, with 17 bases between them. CDR1 and CDR2 from the germline V gene are LNHDA and SQIVND (reference sequence). The CDR3 is made up of 18 amino acids. The CDR3 spells CASSIDPGQVYTYNEQFF. The DNA of the CDR3 is TGTGCCAGTAGTATAGATCCAGGGCAGGTATACACCTACAATGAGCAGTTCTTC.

The J gene is TRBJ1-3, the V gene TRBV5-1, with a tentative D call TRBD1 (5 bases). Germline lookup yields CDR1 SGHRS and CDR2 YFSETQ. V gave up 4 bases and J gave up 0 bases, with 8 bases separating them. The CDR3 runs to 14 residues. As DNA, the CDR3 is TGCGCCAGCAGCGCCGGGACCTCTGGAAACACCATATATTTT. Translating gives CASSAGTSGNTIYF.

The J gene is TRBJ1-4, the V gene TRBV30; D gene unclear. V gave up 3 bases and J gave up 3 bases, with 14 bases separating them. Germline loops: CDR1 GTSNPN, CDR2 SVGIG (reference sequence). The CDR3 length is 15 residues. CDR3 amino acids: CAWSPGNSANEKLFF. CDR3 DNA: TGTGCCTGGAGCCCGGGGAACTCGGCTAATGAAAAACTGTTTTTT.

The V and J genes are TRBV7-3 and TRBJ1-6; D not certain. Trimming cost V 0 bases and J 7 bases, with 7 bases left between them. This CDR3 is built from 14 residues. In germline, CDR1 is SGHTA, CDR2 FQGTGA. CDR3 coding DNA: TGTGCCAGCAGCTTAACGAGCGACAATTCACCCCTCCACTTT. As protein: CASSLTSDNSPLHF.

The genes are TRBV6-1 and TRBJ1-3; D gene ambiguous. The CDR3 spans 14 residues. Trimming shortened V by 7 bases and J by 1 base, and 11 bases separated the two germline ends. Germline V gene lookup returns CDR1 MNHNS and CDR2 SASEGT. The CDR3 sequence: CASILDMSGNTIYF. The DNA of the CDR3 is TGTGCCAGCATCCTAGACATGTCTGGAAACACCATATATTTT.

This chain uses TRBV6-1 with TRBJ1-6; possible D gene TRBD1, 6 bases. The CDR3 runs to 14 residues. Trimming stripped 2 bases from V and 7 bases from J, with 9 bases between. Germline CDR1 and CDR2: MNHNS and SASEGT. CDR3 sequence: CASSEQGHNSPLHF. The CDR3, as DNA: TGTGCCAGCAGTGAACAGGGGCACAATTCACCCCTCCACTTT.

The chain recombines TRBV30 with TRBJ2-5; 8 bases line up with TRBD2. CDR3 length: 13 residues. Looked up from germline, CDR1 is GTSNPN and CDR2 is SVGIG (reference sequence). V lost 5 bases, J lost 5 bases, and 7 bases stayed unmatched. This chain's CDR3 is CAWAGGHGETQYF. DNA of the CDR3: TGTGCCTGGGCGGGGGGACATGGTGAGACCCAGTACTTC.

The table lists this clone with a few counts. The chain couples TRBV30 to TRBJ1-1; TRBD1 is a possible D gene (5 bases). Germline V gene sequence: CDR1 GTSNPN, CDR2 SVGIG (reference sequence). The V gene lost 3 bases and the J gene lost 8 bases, with 7 bases spanning the gap. This CDR3 is 10 amino acids long. This chain's CDR3 is CAWSPGEAFF. Written as DNA, the CDR3 is TGTGCCTGGAGCCCAGGGGAAGCTTTCTTT.

This clone was seen a single time. CDR3 amino acids: CASSPRTGTDTQYF. DNA of the CDR3: TGTGCCAGCAGCCCCCGTACAGGGACAGATACGCAGTATTTT. This chain joins TRBV5-8 and TRBJ2-3; possible D gene TRBD1, 6 bases. This CDR3 is built from 14 residues. Germline V gene sequence: CDR1 SGHTS, CDR2 YDEGEE. Between the trimmed V and J ends, which lost 4 bases and 3 bases, there was a span of 12 bases.

The chain recombines TRBV5-1 with TRBJ2-2, with TRBD2 matching over 12 bases. The CDR3 sequence is 16 residues long. Germline CDR1 SGHRS, CDR2 YFSETQ. V was pared by 3 bases and J by 7 bases, with 7 bases of the junction left unmatched. DNA of the CDR3: TGCGCCAGCAGCTGGCTAGCGGGGGGGCCGATCGGGGAGCTGTTTTTT. It is translated as CASSWLAGGPIGELFF.

This sequence joins TRBV29-1 and TRBJ2-7, with D possibly being TRBD2 (6 bases). Germline CDR1 reads SQVTM; CDR2 reads ANQGSEA. CDR3 length: 14 amino acids. Trimming removed 2 bases from V and 4 bases from J, with 15 bases in between. The CDR3 loop reads CSVEQSGTHYEQYF. In DNA form, the CDR3 reads TGCAGCGTTGAACAGTCCGGGACTCATTACGAGCAGTACTTC.

The genes are TRBV19 and TRBJ1-1, with D tentatively TRBD1 (6 bases). The germline V and J ends were trimmed by 7 bases and 3 bases, with 15 bases remaining between them. Germline values: CDR1 LNHDA, CDR2 SQIVND (reference sequence). The CDR3 loop spans 14 amino acids. CDR3 nucleotide sequence: TGTGCCAGTAAGGTAGGGGGGCGGGACACTGAAGCTTTCTTT. Translated: CASKVGGRDTEAFF.

The CDR3 is CASSVESYTGELFF. The CDR3 DNA sequence: TGTGCCAGCAGCGTCGAAAGCTACACCGGGGAGCTGTTTTTT. The chain is built from TRBV9 and TRBJ2-2; the D is unclear. Germline V gene sequence: CDR1 SGDLS, CDR2 YYNGEE. This CDR3 has 14 amino acids. The V and J ends lost 2 bases and 3 bases respectively, with 8 bases between them.

The CDR3 loop reads CASSRGQGYEQYF. The DNA for the CDR3 is TGCGCCAGCAGCCGAGGACAGGGTTACGAGCAGTACTTC. The chain couples TRBV4-3 to TRBJ2-7; 8 bases line up with TRBD1. The ends lost 4 bases at V and 4 bases at J; junction bases unmatched: 3. From germline, CDR1 is LGHNA and CDR2 YSLEER. The CDR3 extends over 13 amino acids.

The chain recombines TRBV7-3 with TRBJ2-1, with a possible D match to TRBD1 (6 bases). The germline V and J ends were trimmed by 2 bases and 0 bases, with 11 bases remaining between them. The germline V gene has CDR1 SGHTA and CDR2 FQGTGA. CDR3 length equals 16 residues. The CDR3 DNA is TGTGCCAGCAGCTTAGGAAGACAGGTCTCCTACAATGAGCAGTTCTTC. Translation: CASSLGRQVSYNEQFF.

The count of this clone is one. The chain has TRBV27 and TRBJ1-1, with 7 bases that match TRBD1. V shed 3 bases and J 4 bases; nucleotides not matched to a gene: 2. CDR1 is MNHEY, CDR2 SMNVEV, per germline (reference sequence). CDR3 length: 13 amino acids. CDR3 in DNA: TGTGCCAGCAGTTTTGCAGGGGGCACTGAAGCTTTCTTT. Translation: CASSFAGGTEAFF.

The chain links TRBV7-9 to TRBJ1-1; 10 positions agree with TRBD1. The CDR3 has 12 amino acids. Germline V gene lookup returns CDR1 SEHNR and CDR2 FQNEAQ (reference sequence). V lost 3 bases and J lost 11; bases outside the gene matches: 3. Written as DNA, the CDR3 is TGTGCCAGCAGCTTCGGACAGGGGGACGCTTTCTTT. Its translation: CASSFGQGDAFF.

This chain connects TRBV27 to TRBJ2-7; weak D call: TRBD1 (6 bases). Trimming shortened V by 6 bases and J by 4 bases, and 10 bases separated the two germline ends. Per germline, CDR1 MNHEY and CDR2 SMNVEV (reference sequence). CDR3 length equals 12 residues. CDR3 region: CASSLQGYEQYF. CDR3 nucleotide sequence: TGTGCCAGCAGCCTACAGGGTTACGAGCAGTACTTC.

This chain uses TRBV4-3 with TRBJ2-6; D perhaps matches TRBD2 (6 bases). CDR3 size: 19 residues. Germline V gene lookup returns CDR1 LGHNA and CDR2 YSLEER. V gave up 0 bases and J gave up 0 bases, with 15 bases separating them. CDR3 protein: CASSQDPGAKLSGANVLTF. CDR3 nucleotide sequence: TGCGCCAGCAGCCAAGATCCGGGAGCAAAACTCTCTGGGGCCAACGTCCTGACTTTC.

CDR3 in amino acids: CSVGSYNEQFF. The CDR3, as DNA: TGCAGCGTTGGGTCCTACAATGAGCAGTTCTTC. This chain joins TRBV29-1 and TRBJ2-1; D gene unclear. This CDR3 has 11 amino acids. Per germline, CDR1 SQVTM and CDR2 ANQGSEA. Trimming removed 4 bases from V and 1 base from J, with 2 bases in between.

The rearrangement joins TRBV6-4 to TRBJ1-5; D gene unclear. The germline V gene has CDR1 MRHNA and CDR2 SNTAGT. The CDR3 is made up of 12 amino acids. Trimming cost V 2 bases and J 9 bases, with 8 bases left between them. The DNA of the CDR3 is TGTGCCAGCAGTGACAACCGGGGGCCCCAGCATTTT. It encodes CASSDNRGPQHF.

V and J are TRBV2 and TRBJ1-2, with no clear D. The CDR3 loop spans 10 amino acids. From germline, CDR1 is SNHLY and CDR2 FYNNEI. The V end was cut by 10 bases, the J end by 8 bases, with 11 bases between. CDR3 sequence (DNA): TGTGCCATCGGGCAGGAGGGCTACACCTTC. Translated, it gives CAIGQEGYTF.

V and J are TRBV5-4 and TRBJ1-1, with TRBD1 identical over 9 bases. Unmatched junction bases numbered 1, after V lost 0 bases and J lost 7 bases. The CDR3 extends over 13 amino acids. CDR1 is SGHNT, CDR2 YYREEE, per germline (reference sequence). CDR3 amino acids: CASSLGQGVEAFF. CDR3 DNA sequence: TGTGCCAGCAGCTTGGGACAGGGGGTTGAAGCTTTCTTT. The full variable domain, rest sourced from reference TRBV5-4 and TRBJ1-1, is ETGVTQSPTHLIKTRGQQVTLRCSSQSGHNTVSWYQQALGQGPQFIFQYYREEENGRGNFPPRFSGLQFPNYSSELNVNALELDDSALYLCASSLGQGVEAFFGQGTRLTVV.

This chain links TRBV6-1 with TRBJ1-1; TRBD1 matches 7 bases. From germline, CDR1 is MNHNS and CDR2 SASEGT. The trim removed 1 base at V and 4 bases at J, leaving 6 bases unmatched. This CDR3 is built from 15 residues. The CDR3 DNA sequence: TGTGCCAGCAGTGAAGGGGGGCAGGGGGTCACTGAAGCTTTCTTT. This gives the protein CASSEGGQGVTEAFF.

The chain has TRBV2 and TRBJ2-5; 8 nucleotides align to TRBD2. This CDR3 is 16 amino acids long. Germline CDR1 SNHLY, CDR2 FYNNEI. Losses at the gene ends were 4 bases for V and 2 bases for J; bases not matched to a gene: 9. DNA of the CDR3: TGTGCCAGCAGTGTAGTGCGGGAGGTCCTACAAGAGACCCAGTACTTC. Its translation: CASSVVREVLQETQYF.

As DNA, the CDR3 is TGTGCCAGCAGCTCGGGGATCTTCTCTGGAAACACCATATATTTT. Protein product: CASSSGIFSGNTIYF. This rearrangement joins TRBV7-2 to TRBJ1-3; no clear D. The CDR3 consists of 15 residues. Germline assignment: CDR1 SGHTA and CDR2 FQGNSA. Trimming took off 4 bases at V and 0 bases at J, with 10 bases between the two ends. Based on the CDR3 plus reference TRBV7-2 and TRBJ1-3, the full variable domain is GAGVSQSPSNKVTEKGKDVELRCDPISGHTALYWYRQSLGQGLEFLIYFQGNSAPDKSGLPSDRFSAERTGGSVSTLTIQRTQQEDSAVYLCASSSGIFSGNTIYFGEGSWLTVV.

The chain uses TRBV10-3 and TRBJ2-1; TRBD2 agrees at 13 bases. V lost 10 bases and J lost 1; bases outside the gene matches: 16. The CDR3 length is 19 residues. Germline V gene data show CDR1 as ENHRY and CDR2 as SYGVKD. Here the CDR3 reads CATSGTSGAIASSYNEQFF. The CDR3 DNA sequence: TGTGCCACATCCGGGACTAGCGGGGCTATCGCCTCTTCCTACAATGAGCAGTTCTTC.

The V gene is TRBV19, the J gene TRBJ1-4; D remains ambiguous. The CDR3 covers 14 residues. Germline-derived CDR1 and CDR2 are LNHDA and SQIVND (reference sequence). V lost 3 bases, J lost 0 bases, and 5 bases lay in between. CDR3 protein: CASSMVATNEKLFF. Here the CDR3 DNA reads TGTGCCAGTAGTATGGTAGCAACTAATGAAAAACTGTTTTTT. The whole variable domain, filled in from reference TRBV19 and TRBJ1-4, reads DGGITQSPKYLFRKEGQNVTLSCEQNLNHDAMYWYRQDPGQGLRLIYYSQIVNDFQKGDIAEGYSVSREKKESFPLTVTSAQKNPTAFYLCASSMVATNEKLFFGSGTQLSVL.